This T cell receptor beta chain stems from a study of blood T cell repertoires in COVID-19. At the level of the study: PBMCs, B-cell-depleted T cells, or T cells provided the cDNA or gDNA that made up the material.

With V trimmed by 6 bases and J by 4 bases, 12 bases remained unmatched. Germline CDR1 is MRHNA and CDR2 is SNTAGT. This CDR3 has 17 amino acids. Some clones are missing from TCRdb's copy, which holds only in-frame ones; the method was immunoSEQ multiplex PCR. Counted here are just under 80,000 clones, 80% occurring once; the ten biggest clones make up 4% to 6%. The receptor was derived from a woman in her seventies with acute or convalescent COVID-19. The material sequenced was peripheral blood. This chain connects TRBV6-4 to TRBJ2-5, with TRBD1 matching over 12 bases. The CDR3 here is CASRAHPGQGASETQYF. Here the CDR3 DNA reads TGTGCCAGCAGGGCTCATCCGGGACAGGGGGCATCAGAGACCCAGTACTTC.